The rows below give T cell receptor beta chains drawn from one sample of a study of early T cells in non-severe SARS-CoV-2 infection. TCRdb processed the 5' RACE reads anew with MiXCR; each CDR3 protein has one entry. The sample lists tens of thousands of distinct CDR3 sequences; roughly 6.6% were seen once. Specimen: whole blood. The receptors stem from an adult who was a healthcare worker with PCR-confirmed SARS-CoV-2 infection or an uninfected control (not recorded which). Both conserved end residues are part of each CDR3. D genes are given only for firm matches. Only part of the rows carry a size: once, few, many, or a class if the clone is expanded.

CDR3nt	CDR3aa	abundance	d_gene	v_gene	j_gene
TGTGCCACCAGCAGCTACAGGAGTACCTCCTACGAGCAGTACTTC	CATSSYRSTSYEQYF	many	.	TRBV15	TRBJ2-7
TGTGCCAGCAGCCCACGAAGGACAGGGGTCAGAGGGAATGAGCAGTTCTTC	CASSPRRTGVRGNEQFF	many	TRBD1	TRBV11-2	TRBJ2-1
TGCAGCGTGACACAGGGTCGGGCTGAAGCTTTCTTT	CSVTQGRAEAFF	many	.	TRBV29-1	TRBJ1-1
TGCGCCAGCAGCCAAGTCGGTGGAGACCAGCATTTT	CASSQVGGDQHF	many	.	TRBV4-1	TRBJ1-5
TGTGCCAGCGACCAAGTAAGGGCCACCGGGGAGCTGTTTTTT	CASDQVRATGELFF	many	.	TRBV6-1	TRBJ2-2
TGTGCCAGCAGTCCTACGGACAGCCATGGCTACACCTTC	CASSPTDSHGYTF	many	.	TRBV28	TRBJ1-2
TGCAGTGCTAGTGTCCGCACAGATACGCAGTATTTT	CSASVRTDTQYF	many	.	TRBV20-1	TRBJ2-3
TGTGCCAGCAGACACGGGACTAGCGGGCTGAGCTCCTACAATGAGCAGTTCTTC	CASRHGTSGLSSYNEQFF	many	TRBD2	TRBV11-2	TRBJ2-1
TGCGCCAGCAGCCCACCGACCGTAGAAAGCAGAGCTAACTATGGCTACACCTTC	CASSPPTVESRANYGYTF	few	.	TRBV5-1	TRBJ1-2
TGTGCCAGCATCCTGAACACTGCCGGGAATGAGCAGTTCTTC	CASILNTAGNEQFF	many	.	TRBV28	TRBJ2-1
TGTGCCAGTAGCTTCTCCGGACAGGGGAGATACGAGCAGTACTTC	CASSFSGQGRYEQYF	many	TRBD1	TRBV19	TRBJ2-7
TGTGCCAGCAGTTTGTGGAGGGGAAATTCACCCCTCCACTTT	CASSLWRGNSPLHF	few	.	TRBV28	TRBJ1-6
TGCAGTGCTGGGGACAGGGGGAGCAATGAGCAGTTCTTC	CSAGDRGSNEQFF	few	TRBD1	TRBV20-1	TRBJ2-1
TGTGCCACCAGCCAACAGGGGGGCTCTGGGGCCAACGTCCTGACTTTC	CATSQQGGSGANVLTF	few	TRBD1	TRBV15	TRBJ2-6
TGTGCCAGCAGCTTAGCGCCGTCAGCCTCTGGAAACACCATATATTTT	CASSLAPSASGNTIYF	many	.	TRBV7-2	TRBJ1-3
TGTGCCATCAGCTCCGGGACAGGGAATTCACCCCTCCACTTT	CAISSGTGNSPLHF	many	TRBD1	TRBV10-3	TRBJ1-6
TGTGCCAGCTCACCACCCTTTGGGACAGGGGTGGGCACTGAAGCTTTCTTT	CASSPPFGTGVGTEAFF	many	TRBD1	TRBV18	TRBJ1-1
TGCAGCGTTGATCGGGGGGTCGATGAGCAGTTCTTC	CSVDRGVDEQFF	many	TRBD2	TRBV29-1	TRBJ2-1
TGCAGCGCTGGATTCCCTAGCACAGATACGCAGTATTTT	CSAGFPSTDTQYF	many	.	TRBV29-1	TRBJ2-3
TGCGCCAGCAGCCAAAAACAGGGATGGACTGAAGCTTTCTTT	CASSQKQGWTEAFF	medium-sized	.	TRBV4-1	TRBJ1-1
TGCAGTGCTCCCCGGGACTCCCGGACTGAAGCTTTCTTT	CSAPRDSRTEAFF	.	.	TRBV20-1	TRBJ1-1
TGTGCCAGCAGCTTAGGGGAGTTCTACGAGCAGTACTTC	CASSLGEFYEQYF	few	.	TRBV7-2	TRBJ2-7
TGCAGTGCCCCCTTAGTGGATACGCAGTATTTT	CSAPLVDTQYF	many	.	TRBV20-1	TRBJ2-3
TGTGCCAGCAGCTTAGTAGGTGTTAATTCCCCCGGGGAGCTGTTTTTT	CASSLVGVNSPGELFF	many	.	TRBV7-2	TRBJ2-2
TGTGCCAGCAGCTTAGAGGGGGAGTTTACTTCACCCCTCCACTTT	CASSLEGEFTSPLHF	many	.	TRBV7-6	TRBJ1-6
TGTGCCAGCAGATCTTCCCTGGACCTGAACAATGAGCAGTTCTTC	CASRSSLDLNNEQFF	many	.	TRBV12-3/TRBV12-4	TRBJ2-1
TGCGCCAGCAGCCAAGCACAGGAGGACGAGCAGTACTTC	CASSQAQEDEQYF	.	.	TRBV4-1	TRBJ2-7
TGCGCCAGCAGTGAGGATGAAAAACTGTTTTTT	CASSEDEKLFF	many	.	TRBV10-1	TRBJ1-4
TGTGCCAGCAGTTTCTTGGAGGCGGATACGCAGTATTTT	CASSFLEADTQYF	.	.	TRBV6-6	TRBJ2-3
TGTGCCAGCAAACCCCCACAGGGAAACACTGAAGCTTTCTTT	CASKPPQGNTEAFF	few	.	TRBV27	TRBJ1-1
TGTGCCAGCAGTAGCCCACTTAGTGAAGAGCAGTACTTC	CASSSPLSEEQYF	many	.	TRBV25-1	TRBJ2-7
TGTGCCAGCAGCCACGGTCCCGGGGATCAGCCCCAGCATTTT	CASSHGPGDQPQHF	.	.	TRBV6-2/TRBV6-3	TRBJ1-5
TGTGCCAGCAGACAGGGTGCAGATACGCAGTATTTT	CASRQGADTQYF	many	.	TRBV6-2/TRBV6-3	TRBJ2-3
TGTGCCAGCAGTTTAACTGGACAGGGCGGCACTGAAGCTTTCTTT	CASSLTGQGGTEAFF	many	TRBD1	TRBV12-3/TRBV12-4	TRBJ1-1
TGTGCCAGCAGCCAAGCTGGACTAGCGGGAGCTGGGGCCAACGTCCTGACTTTC	CASSQAGLAGAGANVLTF	.	TRBD2	TRBV3-1	TRBJ2-6
TGTGCCAGCGGTTTATCCGAGGGAATGGAGACCCAGTACTTC	CASGLSEGMETQYF	.	.	TRBV27	TRBJ2-5
TGTGCCAGCAGCTTAGAAGGACTAGCGGGAGTGAACATTCAGTACTTC	CASSLEGLAGVNIQYF	many	TRBD2	TRBV7-9	TRBJ2-4
TGTGCCAGTAGGGACAGGCGTCAGCAGCCCCAGCATTTT	CASRDRRQQPQHF	few	TRBD1	TRBV19	TRBJ1-5
TGTGCCAGTAGTAGTAGCGGAAGGAGCTCCTACGAGCAGTACTTC	CASSSSGRSSYEQYF	many	.	TRBV19	TRBJ2-7
TGTGCCAGCAGTTTAACAGTCGGTCGTGATTCACCCCTCCACTTT	CASSLTVGRDSPLHF	many	.	TRBV27	TRBJ1-6
TGCGCCAGCAGTGAGTCCAGGGGTAATTCACCCCTCCACTTT	CASSESRGNSPLHF	many	.	TRBV10-1	TRBJ1-6
TGTGCCAGCAGTGAAGGCAGGTCCTATGGCTACACCTTC	CASSEGRSYGYTF	many	.	TRBV6-1	TRBJ1-2